These T cell receptor beta chains were read from a single sample in a study of blood T cell repertoires in COVID-19. Clones were read by immunoSEQ multiplex PCR, and TCRdb kept only the in-frame ones, dropping some. The data contain some 79,000 clones, around 89% of them singletons. Sample: peripheral blood. The receptors here all came from a man between 65 and 80 years old with active or convalescent COVID-19. Each CDR3 is given with its conserved first and last residue. The order of the fields is V gene, clone size, D gene, J gene, CDR3 protein, CDR3 DNA. D genes are given only for firm matches. Clone size, where shown, is once, few, many, or a class for clones that have expanded.

V: TRBV9; size: -; D: -; J: TRBJ2-3; CDR3: CASSDGTSTDTQYF; DNA: TGTGCCAGCAGCGACGGGACTTCCACAGATACGCAGTATTTT
V: TRBV9; size: -; D: TRBD1; J: TRBJ1-1; CDR3: CASSAGQGAVGTEAFF; DNA: TGTGCCAGCAGCGCGGGACAGGGGGCGGTAGGGACTGAAGCTTTCTTT
V: TRBV7-3; size: once; D: TRBD1; J: TRBJ2-1; CDR3: CASSRKPPGQGSYNEQFF; DNA: TGTGCCAGCAGCCGAAAACCCCCGGGACAGGGGTCCTACAATGAGCAGTTCTTC
V: TRBV7-3; size: -; D: -; J: TRBJ1-1; CDR3: CASSFDASTEAFF; DNA: TGTGCCAGCAGCTTTGACGCTAGCACTGAAGCTTTCTTT
V: TRBV18; size: once; D: TRBD1; J: TRBJ2-1; CDR3: CASSLRQGSNEQFF; DNA: TGTGCCAGCTCACTCCGACAGGGAAGCAATGAGCAGTTCTTC
V: TRBV29-1; size: once; D: TRBD1; J: TRBJ2-2; CDR3: CSALGQGAGELFF; DNA: TGCAGCGCCCTGGGACAGGGGGCCGGGGAGCTGTTTTTT
V: TRBV4-1; size: -; D: TRBD1; J: TRBJ1-2; CDR3: CASSQGDRTIGYTF; DNA: TGCGCCAGCAGCCAAGGGGACAGGACTATTGGCTACACCTTC
V: TRBV15; size: -; D: TRBD2; J: TRBJ2-7; CDR3: CATSRGVSGSRGEQYF; DNA: TGTGCCACCAGCAGAGGTGTTAGCGGGAGTCGGGGCGAGCAGTACTTC
V: TRBV30; size: -; D: -; J: TRBJ1-2; CDR3: CAWSVVRLLGNYGYTF; DNA: TGTGCCTGGAGTGTAGTACGGCTCCTCGGGAACTATGGCTACACCTTC
V: TRBV3-1/TRBV3-2; size: -; D: TRBD1; J: TRBJ2-5; CDR3: CASSPMDREETQYF; DNA: TGTGCCAGCAGCCCGATGGACAGGGAAGAGACCCAGTACTTC
V: TRBV28; size: -; D: -; J: TRBJ2-5; CDR3: CASSLLSGREAETQYF; DNA: TGTGCCAGCAGTCTTCTTAGCGGAAGAGAAGCGGAGACCCAGTACTTC
V: TRBV7-2; size: -; D: TRBD1; J: TRBJ1-6; CDR3: CASSLRDRGYNSPLHF; DNA: TGTGCCAGCAGCCTCCGGGACAGGGGTTATAATTCACCCCTCCACTTT
V: TRBV9; size: -; D: TRBD1; J: TRBJ1-1; CDR3: CASSVETGGGEAFF; DNA: TGTGCCAGCAGCGTGGAGACAGGGGGAGGTGAAGCTTTCTTT
V: TRBV9; size: -; D: -; J: TRBJ1-1; CDR3: CASSPNTGYTEAFF; DNA: TGTGCCAGCAGCCCCAATACAGGGTACACTGAAGCTTTCTTT
V: TRBV2; size: -; D: -; J: TRBJ1-1; CDR3: CASSARQGRTEAFF; DNA: TGTGCCAGCAGTGCACGGCAGGGTAGGACTGAAGCTTTCTTT
V: TRBV7-8; size: few; D: -; J: TRBJ2-2; CDR3: CASSLVASNTGELFF; DNA: TGTGCCAGCAGCTTAGTAGCGTCGAACACCGGGGAGCTGTTTTTT
V: TRBV7-2; size: -; D: -; J: TRBJ2-1; CDR3: CASSPTGFRTDEQFF; DNA: TGTGCCAGCAGCCCAACAGGTTTTCGAACTGATGAGCAGTTCTTC
V: TRBV7-9; size: -; D: TRBD1; J: TRBJ2-2; CDR3: CASLRWTGNTGELFF; DNA: TGTGCCAGCCTCCGTTGGACAGGGAACACCGGGGAGCTGTTTTTT
V: TRBV19; size: -; D: -; J: TRBJ1-5; CDR3: CASSENGFGNQPQHF; DNA: TGTGCCAGTAGTGAGAACGGGTTTGGGAATCAGCCCCAGCATTTT
V: TRBV11-2; size: -; D: TRBD1; J: TRBJ2-7; CDR3: CASSLVRGQGASEQYF; DNA: TGTGCCAGCAGCTTAGTTCGTGGACAGGGGGCGTCCGAGCAGTACTTC
V: TRBV5-1; size: -; D: -; J: TRBJ1-2; CDR3: CASSFDRRGYTF; DNA: TGCGCCAGCAGCTTTGACAGACGAGGCTACACCTTC
V: TRBV7-9; size: few; D: TRBD1; J: TRBJ1-4; CDR3: CASSLGQGVWDEKLFF; DNA: TGTGCCAGCAGCTTGGGACAGGGAGTGTGGGATGAAAAACTGTTTTTT
V: TRBV24-1; size: -; D: -; J: TRBJ2-1; CDR3: CATSDFIGNEQFF; DNA: TGTGCCACCAGTGATTTTATCGGCAATGAGCAGTTCTTC
V: TRBV9; size: -; D: -; J: TRBJ1-4; CDR3: CASSVGAGVYATNEKLFF; DNA: TGTGCCAGCAGCGTAGGGGCAGGGGTTTATGCAACTAATGAAAAACTGTTTTTT
V: TRBV5-1; size: -; D: -; J: TRBJ2-7; CDR3: CASSPLQVWGDEQYF; DNA: TGCGCCAGCAGCCCTTTGCAGGTGTGGGGCGACGAGCAGTACTTC
V: TRBV9; size: -; D: TRBD1; J: TRBJ2-5; CDR3: CASSASTGAAETQYF; DNA: TGTGCCAGCAGCGCTTCCACAGGGGCAGCGGAGACCCAGTACTTC
V: TRBV30; size: -; D: -; J: TRBJ2-2; CDR3: CAWSAQGHGELFF; DNA: TGTGCCTGGAGTGCCCAGGGCCACGGGGAGCTGTTTTTT